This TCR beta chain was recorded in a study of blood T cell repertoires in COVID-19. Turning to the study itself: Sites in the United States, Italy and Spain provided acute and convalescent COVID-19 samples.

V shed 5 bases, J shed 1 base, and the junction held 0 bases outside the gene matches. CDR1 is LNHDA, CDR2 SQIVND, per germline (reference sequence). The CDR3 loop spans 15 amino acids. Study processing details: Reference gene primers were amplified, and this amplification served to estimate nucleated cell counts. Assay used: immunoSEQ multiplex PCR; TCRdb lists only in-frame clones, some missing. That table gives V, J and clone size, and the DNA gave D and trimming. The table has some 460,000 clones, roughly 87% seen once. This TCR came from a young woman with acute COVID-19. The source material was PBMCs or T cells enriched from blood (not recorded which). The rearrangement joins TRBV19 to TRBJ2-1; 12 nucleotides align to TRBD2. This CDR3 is CASSLAGGSYNEQFF. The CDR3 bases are TGTGCCAGTAGTCTAGCGGGAGGGTCCTACAATGAGCAGTTCTTC. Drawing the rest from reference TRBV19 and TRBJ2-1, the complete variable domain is DGGITQSPKYLFRKEGQNVTLSCEQNLNHDAMYWYRQDPGQGLRLIYYSQIVNDFQKGDIAEGYSVSREKKESFPLTVTSAQKNPTAFYLCASSLAGGSYNEQFFGPGTRLTVL.